Below, 21 T cell receptor beta chains from the same sample are listed, as sequenced in a study of cytomegalovirus exposure and HLA in healthy donors. Both 60 Vbeta primers and 13 Jbeta primers went into the PCR. Repertoires were generated with immunoSEQ multiplex PCR, while TCRdb's copy carries only in-frame clones and drops some. The sample comprises about 130,000 clones, around 74% of which are singletons, and roughly 7.2% rests with the top ten. Sequencing used PBMCs. The receptors were sampled from a male donor in good health and CMV-seronegative.

The chain employs TRBV28 and TRBJ1-2; 7 bases match TRBD1. V was pared by 3 bases and J by 8 bases, with 6 bases of the junction left unmatched. CDR1 is MDHEN and CDR2 is SYDVKM in the germline V gene. The CDR3 has 13 amino acids. CDR3 coding DNA: TGTGCCAGCAGTTTGGACAGGCAGAGGGGCTACACCTTC. Its translation is CASSLDRQRGYTF.

The rearrangement joins TRBV19 to TRBJ2-6; D is uncertain. Between the trimmed V and J ends, which lost 5 bases and 4 bases, there was a span of 3 bases. Germline V gene sequence: CDR1 LNHDA, CDR2 SQIVND (reference sequence). The CDR3 sequence is 12 residues long. CDR3 sequence: CASSSGANVLTF. CDR3 DNA sequence: TGTGCCAGTAGTTCAGGGGCCAACGTCCTGACTTTC. Using reference TRBV19 and TRBJ2-6 for the parts outside the CDR3, the full variable domain is DGGITQSPKYLFRKEGQNVTLSCEQNLNHDAMYWYRQDPGQGLRLIYYSQIVNDFQKGDIAEGYSVSREKKESFPLTVTSAQKNPTAFYLCASSSGANVLTFGAGSRLTVL.

This clone was detected only once. The CDR3 reads CASSLTGRYNEQFF. In nucleotides, the CDR3 is TGTGCCAGCAGCTTAACAGGACGCTACAATGAGCAGTTCTTC. The V gene is TRBV5-8, the J gene TRBJ2-1; weak D call: TRBD1 (5 bases). The CDR3 is 14 residues long. Germline V gene data show CDR1 as SGHTS and CDR2 as YDEGEE. V was cut by 2 bases and J by 3 bases, with 9 bases left in between.

The chain has TRBV19 and TRBJ1-2; 9 bases fit TRBD1. The germline V gene encodes CDR1 LNHDA and CDR2 SQIVND (reference sequence). CDR3 size: 12 residues. Trimming at V came to 3 bases and at J to 9 bases, leaving 2 bases not matched to a gene. The CDR3 nucleotides are TGTGCCAGTAGTATTGGGACAGGGAGCTACACCTTC. Translating gives CASSIGTGSYTF.

This clone occurred a few times. V and J are TRBV5-5 and TRBJ2-2; TRBD2 agrees at 8 bases. Germline V lookup: CDR1 SGHKS, CDR2 YYEKEE (reference sequence). The CDR3 sequence is 16 residues long. Trimming cost V 5 bases and J 5 bases; bases outside gene matches: 11. The CDR3 nucleotides are TGTGCCAGCAGGGTGAGGAGCGGGAGCCTAACCGGGGAGCTGTTTTTT. This gives the protein CASRVRSGSLTGELFF.

The chain employs TRBV28 and TRBJ2-1; 13 positions match TRBD2. Germline V lookup: CDR1 MDHEN, CDR2 SYDVKM. The CDR3 has 17 amino acids. Unmatched junction bases numbered 10, after V lost 6 bases and J lost 5 bases. In DNA, the CDR3 is TGTGCCAGCAGGGACTTCCTGGGGACTAGCGGGGACAATGAGCAGTTCTTC. This encodes CASRDFLGTSGDNEQFF.

V and J are TRBV9 and TRBJ2-5; tentative D call: TRBD1 (6 bases). The J call may be faulty, since TRBJ2-7 better matches the DNA end. This CDR3 contains 15 residues. Germline lookup yields CDR1 SGDLS and CDR2 YYNGEE. The CDR3 DNA reads TGTGCCAGCAGCGTAGAGTCAGGGGTCGCCTACGAGCAGTACTTC. This codes for CASSVESGVAYEQYF.

This chain's CDR3 is CASSQDLPGYNEQFF. CDR3 in DNA: TGCGCCAGCAGCCAAGATCTTCCCGGGTACAATGAGCAGTTCTTC. V is TRBV4-1 and J is TRBJ2-1, with D unclear. Trimming removed 0 bases at V and 4 bases at J, with 10 bases between. In germline, CDR1 is MGHRA, CDR2 YSYEKL. The CDR3 runs to 15 residues.

The rearrangement joins TRBV18 to TRBJ1-1, with 9 bases aligning to TRBD1. This CDR3 has 14 amino acids. Germline V CDR1 and CDR2: KGHSH, LQKENI. V was pared by 7 bases and J by 4 bases, with 7 bases of the junction left unmatched. For the CDR3, the DNA is TGTGCCAGCTTCCAGGGACAGGGCAGCACTGAAGCTTTCTTT. Translating gives CASFQGQGSTEAFF.

The chain recombines TRBV11-2 with TRBJ1-2; D is unclear. V dropped 3 bases and J dropped 5 bases, with 7 bases sitting between them. The germline V gene encodes CDR1 SGHAT and CDR2 FQNNGV. The CDR3 is 12 amino acids. CDR3 region: CASSFESYGYTF. The DNA for the CDR3 is TGTGCCAGCAGCTTCGAGTCATATGGCTACACCTTC.

The rearrangement links TRBV6-1 to TRBJ2-5; 10 nucleotides agree with TRBD2. The CDR3 totals 14 residues. J lost 5 bases, V lost 4 bases, and 4 bases had no gene match. CDR1 MNHNS and CDR2 SASEGT come from the germline V gene. CDR3 sequence: CASSGGLAVETQYF. The CDR3 DNA follows: TGTGCCAGCAGTGGAGGACTAGCGGTTGAGACCCAGTACTTC.

The genes are TRBV28 and TRBJ1-5; the D gene is possibly TRBD1 (6 bases). Germline CDR1 MDHEN, CDR2 SYDVKM. This CDR3 spans 15 amino acids. The V and J ends lost 5 bases and 6 bases respectively, with 17 bases between them. The CDR3 nucleotides are TGTGCCAGCAGTCCGAGTACAGGGTTGAGTCAGCCCCAGCATTTT. Its translation is CASSPSTGLSQPQHF.

The chain joins TRBV9 to TRBJ2-2, with TRBD2 matching over 13 bases. The J segment lost 5 bases and the V segment lost 0 bases, leaving 4 bases of the junction unmatched. Looked up from germline, CDR1 is SGDLS and CDR2 is YYNGEE. CDR3 length: 17 residues. CDR3 sequence (DNA): TGTGCCAGCAGCGTAGGACTAGCGGGGGGACCAACCGGGGAGCTGTTTTTT. It translates to CASSVGLAGGPTGELFF.

This clone was observed once. The J gene is TRBJ2-5, the V gene TRBV28; 8 bases fit TRBD1. This CDR3 is built from 16 residues. Germline CDR1 MDHEN, CDR2 SYDVKM. V gave up 4 bases and J gave up 5 bases; unmatched junction bases: 12. The CDR3 sequence is CASSSVVRTGMETQYF. CDR3 nucleotide sequence: TGTGCCAGCAGTTCCGTTGTAAGGACAGGGATGGAGACCCAGTACTTC.

The V gene is TRBV29-1, the J gene TRBJ1-5, with D tentatively TRBD1 (5 bases). CDR3 length: 13 amino acids. The V gene's germline CDR1 is SQVTM and CDR2 ANQGSEA. The ends were cut back, 4 bases at V and 4 bases at J, with 11 bases in the middle. The CDR3 protein is CSVVSGTNQPQHF. The DNA of the CDR3 is TGCAGCGTTGTTTCAGGGACTAATCAGCCCCAGCATTTT.

CDR3 protein: CASSQFGSSGNTIYF. The CDR3 coding sequence is TGCGCCAGCAGCCAATTCGGGAGCTCTGGAAACACCATATATTTT. The genes are TRBV4-1 and TRBJ1-3; D gene uncertain. CDR1 is MGHRA, CDR2 YSYEKL, per germline. V was trimmed by 2 bases and J by 0 bases, leaving 8 bases between them. The CDR3 runs 15 residues.

The rearrangement joins TRBV28 to TRBJ2-1; 9 bases map to TRBD2. From germline, CDR1 is MDHEN and CDR2 SYDVKM. V lost 1 base and J lost 7; bases outside the gene matches: 23. The CDR3 consists of 21 residues. CDR3 loop: CASSLSGGGGRAPPRPNEQFF. Written as DNA, the CDR3 is TGTGCCAGCAGTTTATCCGGAGGTGGCGGGAGGGCCCCCCCCAGACCTAATGAGCAGTTCTTC. Filled out from reference TRBV28 and TRBJ2-1, the complete variable domain reads DVKVTQSSRYLVKRTGEKVFLECVQDMDHENMFWYRQDPGLGLRLIYFSYDVKMKEKGDIPEGYSVSREKKERFSLILESASTNQTSMYLCASSLSGGGGRAPPRPNEQFFGPGTRLTVL.

This rearrangement joins TRBV11-3 to TRBJ2-1; TRBD2 matches at 10 bases. V was clipped by 5 bases and J by 10 bases; unmatched bases: 17. CDR3 size: 17 residues. Per the germline V gene, CDR1 is SGHNT and CDR2 is YENEEA. The CDR3 protein is CASSQRTSGREVREQFF. In DNA form, the CDR3 reads TGTGCCAGCAGCCAGAGGACTAGCGGACGAGAGGTTAGGGAGCAGTTCTTC.

The rearrangement uses TRBV19 and TRBJ2-2; weak D call: TRBD1 (6 bases). CDR1 is LNHDA and CDR2 is SQIVND in the germline V gene (reference sequence). The CDR3 extends over 14 amino acids. The V gene lost 2 bases and the J gene lost 6 bases, with 10 bases spanning the gap. The CDR3 reads CASSIQGYAGELFF. DNA of the CDR3: TGTGCCAGTAGTATACAGGGGTATGCCGGGGAGCTGTTTTTT.

The CDR3 nucleotides read TGTGCCAGCAGCTTCGGACAGGGAGACTCCTACGAGCAGTACTTC. This encodes CASSFGQGDSYEQYF. The V gene is TRBV7-2, the J gene TRBJ2-7; 8 bases are shared with TRBD1. This CDR3 spans 15 amino acids. The germline CDR1 and CDR2 sequences are SGHTA and FQGNSA. The V gene end was trimmed by 3 bases and the J gene end by 0 bases; junction bases not matched to a gene: 4.

The chain combines TRBV5-4 with TRBJ1-2; D is unclear. Germline V gene data show CDR1 as SGHNT and CDR2 as YYREEE (reference sequence). CDR3 size: 13 residues. Trimming removed 7 bases at V and 13 bases at J, with 23 bases between. CDR3 loop: CASSRDILEAGTF. The CDR3 DNA is TGTGCCAGCTCGCGGGATATCCTTGAAGCTGGCACCTTC.